This is a list of T cell receptor beta chains from one sample in a study of spatial heterogeneity in lung cancer. One entry per CDR3 protein results from TCRdb running MiXCR on the 5' RACE reads. The sample lists some 8,300 distinct CDR3 sequences; 5% were seen once. Sequences were derived from lung tumor tissue, sampled at surgery. The receptors come from a female donor with early-stage non-small cell lung cancer. Both conserved end residues are part of each CDR3. The D gene is left open where the match is weak. Some rows mark clone size as missing; the rest say once, few, many or name a class of expanded clone.

J | D | size | V | DNA | CDR3
TRBJ2-3 | . | many | TRBV5-1 | TGCGCCAGCCACAGCGGGAGCACAGATACGCAGTATTTT | CASHSGSTDTQYF
TRBJ1-4 | TRBD1 | many | TRBV5-1 | TGCGCCAGCAGCTTCAGGGGGCGCGACGAAAAACTGTTTTTT | CASSFRGRDEKLFF
TRBJ1-1 | . | medium-sized | TRBV10-3 | TGTGCCATCAGGGGGACGTATACTTCCACTGAAGCTTTCTTT | CAIRGTYTSTEAFF
TRBJ1-1 | . | many | TRBV6-1 | TGTGCCAGCAGTGAGACAGTATACTGGAACACTGAAGCTTTCTTT | CASSETVYWNTEAFF
TRBJ1-1 | . | medium-sized | TRBV3-1 | TGTGCCAGCAGCCAAGGGCCGGAGGGCACTGAAGCTTTCTTT | CASSQGPEGTEAFF
TRBJ2-7 | . | medium-sized | TRBV5-1 | TGCGCCAGCAGCTTGGCGGAGAGGTACGAGCAGTACTTC | CASSLAERYEQYF
TRBJ2-3 | . | many | TRBV7-3 | TGTGCCAGCAGCTTAATGACTAGAGAGGATACGCAGTATTTT | CASSLMTREDTQYF
TRBJ1-4 | . | many | TRBV7-2 | TGTGCCAGCAGCTTAGGAGGGGCGGGTGAAAAACTGTTTTTT | CASSLGGAGEKLFF
TRBJ2-7 | . | many | TRBV28 | TGTGCCAGCAGTTTTGGCGGGTTTACCTACGAGCAGTACTTC | CASSFGGFTYEQYF
TRBJ1-5 | . | medium-sized | TRBV20-1 | TGCAGTGCTAGAGATAGGTTTGAAGGGAAGCCCCAGCATTTT | CSARDRFEGKPQHF
TRBJ1-2 | . | few | TRBV10-2 | TGCGCCAGCAGTTCCATGACAGCTAACTATGGCTACACCTTC | CASSSMTANYGYTF
TRBJ1-2 | . | medium-sized | TRBV7-9 | TGTGCCAGCAGCTTCGGACTGGTTGATGGCTACACCTTC | CASSFGLVDGYTF
TRBJ2-1 | . | many | TRBV3-1 | TGTGCCAGCAGCCAGGGCAGTTTCAATGAGCAGTTCTTC | CASSQGSFNEQFF
TRBJ2-5 | . | many | TRBV12-2 | TGTGCAAGTCGCCTGGACTGGAAAGAGACCCAGTACTTC | CASRLDWKETQYF
TRBJ1-4 | . | many | TRBV19 | TGTGCCAGTAGTATTGACTCGGCGAACGTAAAACTGTTTTTT | CASSIDSANVKLFF
TRBJ2-5 | . | medium-sized | TRBV10-3 | TGTGCCATCAAGGAGGGCCCGAGGGAGACCCAGTACTTC | CAIKEGPRETQYF
TRBJ1-3 | . | many | TRBV10-3 | TGTGCCATCAGTGAGGCCTACGGCTCTGGAAACACCATATATTTT | CAISEAYGSGNTIYF
TRBJ2-6 | . | many | TRBV7-3 | TGTGCCAGCAGCTTAAGGGGCCCCAGGACTGGGGCCAACGTCCTGACTTTC | CASSLRGPRTGANVLTF
TRBJ2-1 | TRBD2 | few | TRBV14 | TGTGCCAGTACTAGCGGCTACAATGAGCAGTTCTTC | CASTSGYNEQFF
TRBJ1-6 | . | many | TRBV20-1 | TGCAGTGCTAGAGCTGGGGGGGTTAATTCACCCCTCCACTTT | CSARAGGVNSPLHF
TRBJ2-3 | TRBD2 | many | TRBV29-1 | TGCAGCGTTGGTGAGCGGGAGAGAGATACGCAGTATTTT | CSVGERERDTQYF
TRBJ2-5 | . | . | TRBV6-6 | TGTGCCAGCAGTTACTCCGGGGACATACTGAGGGAGACCCAGTACTTC | CASSYSGDILRETQYF
TRBJ2-3 | TRBD2 | many | TRBV7-9 | TGTGCCAGCAGCCCTAGCGGGAGCAACGCAGATACGCAGTATTTT | CASSPSGSNADTQYF
TRBJ2-3 | TRBD2 | many | TRBV2 | TGTGCCTCCAAGGGACTAGCGGGAGCAGATACGCAGTATTTT | CASKGLAGADTQYF
TRBJ2-5 | TRBD2 | many | TRBV20-1 | TGCAGTGCTGGTGACTCTAGCGGAGGCGACCAAGAGACCCAGTACTTC | CSAGDSSGGDQETQYF
TRBJ2-1 | TRBD2 | medium-sized | TRBV29-1 | TGCAGCGTTGGTACCATAGGGACGGGACTAGCTTACAATGAGCAGTTCTTC | CSVGTIGTGLAYNEQFF